Shown below are 8 T cell receptor beta chains from a single sample sequenced in a study of blood T cell repertoires in COVID-19. The assay was immunoSEQ multiplex PCR, and TCRdb's table has in-frame clones only and misses some. Counted here are about 180,000 clones, 70% to 90% occurring once; the ten biggest clones make up around 1.9%. Sequencing was performed on peripheral blood. These receptors were obtained from a man younger than 35 who had recovered from COVID-19.

J is TRBJ2-5 and V is TRBV20-1, with D unclear. This CDR3 has 11 residues. The germline V gene has CDR1 DFQATT and CDR2 SNEGSKA (reference sequence). V was cut by 0 bases and J by 5 bases, with 4 bases left in between. CDR3 bases: TGCAGTGCTAGAGATGAGGAGACCCAGTACTTC. Its protein product is CSARDEETQYF.

This clone has a single count. The gene calls are TRBV19 and TRBJ2-7; 9 bases line up with TRBD1. The V and J ends lost 4 bases and 4 bases, in that order; junction bases with no gene match: 8. The germline V gene has CDR1 LNHDA and CDR2 SQIVND (reference sequence). This CDR3 has 15 residues. The CDR3 sequence: CASSTPGTGLYEQYF. The CDR3, as DNA: TGTGCCAGTAGTACCCCCGGGACAGGGCTGTACGAGCAGTACTTC.

The chain combines TRBV25-1 with TRBJ1-1; possible D gene TRBD1, 5 bases. Trimming pared 4 bases from V and 5 bases from J, leaving 11 bases between. CDR3 size: 13 residues. Germline V gene data show CDR1 as MGHDK and CDR2 as SYGVNS. CDR3 sequence (DNA): TGTGCCAGCAGTGTCACCGGGGGTACTGAAGCTTTCTTT. Translation gives CASSVTGGTEAFF. The variable domain in full, completed from reference TRBV25-1 and TRBJ1-1, reads EADIYQTPRYLVIGTGKKITLECSQTMGHDKMYWYQQDPGMELHLIHYSYGVNSTEKGDLSSESTVSRIRTEHFPLTLESARPSHTSQYLCASSVTGGTEAFFGQGTRLTVV.

This clone has just one count. The V call is TRBV6-1, the J call TRBJ2-7, with D perhaps matching TRBD1 (6 bases). Germline V CDR1 and CDR2: MNHNS, SASEGT. The CDR3 extends over 12 amino acids. V was cut by 1 base and J by 7 bases, with 8 bases left in between. CDR3 nucleotides: TGTGCCAGCAGTGAAGTTAGGGGGGAGCAGTACTTC. The encoded protein is CASSEVRGEQYF.

V usage is TRBV11-2 and J usage is TRBJ2-7, with D hard to call. V was shortened by 3 bases and J by 1 base, with 4 bases between the two germline ends. Germline-derived CDR1 and CDR2 are SGHAT and FQNNGV. The CDR3 length is 12 residues. CDR3 protein: CASSFYSYEQYF. CDR3 coding DNA: TGTGCCAGCAGCTTTTATTCCTACGAGCAGTACTTC. Full variable domain (remainder filled in from reference TRBV11-2 and TRBJ2-7): EAGVAQSPRYKIIEKRQSVAFWCNPISGHATLYWYQQILGQGPKLLIQFQNNGVVDDSQLPKDRFSAERLKGVDSTLKIQPAKLEDSAVYLCASSFYSYEQYFGPGTRLTVT.

This chain links TRBV5-4 with TRBJ2-2, with a possible D match to TRBD2 (5 bases). This CDR3 comprises 15 residues. Per germline, CDR1 SGHNT and CDR2 YYREEE (reference sequence). Trimming removed 3 bases at V and 2 bases at J, with 11 bases between. The CDR3 region has the DNA TGTGCCAGCAGCTCGAGGGTTTCTAACACCGGGGAGCTGTTTTTT. Protein sequence: CASSSRVSNTGELFF.

In regard to this clone: This sample includes further DNA sequences coding for the same CDR3. This rearrangement joins TRBV4-3 to TRBJ1-6; D call uncertain. The CDR3 totals 16 residues. Looked up from germline, CDR1 is LGHNA and CDR2 is YSLEER. V gave up 3 bases and J gave up 7 bases, with 16 bases separating them. CDR3 DNA sequence: TGCGCCAGCAGCCAGGCGGACTTCAGTTGGAATTCACCCCTCCACTTT. It translates to CASSQADFSWNSPLHF.

CDR3 bases: TGTGCCAGCAGCCAAGGGCGGGGGGCGAGAACATACGAGCAGTACTTC. Protein product: CASSQGRGARTYEQYF. The V and J genes are TRBV14 and TRBJ2-7; 8 bases fit TRBD2. CDR3 length: 16 amino acids. The V gene end was trimmed by 1 base and the J gene end by 4 bases; junction bases not matched to a gene: 9. CDR1 is SGHDN and CDR2 is FVKESK in the germline V gene. Full variable domain (rest looked up from reference TRBV14 and TRBJ2-7): EAGVTQFPSHSVIEKGQTVTLRCDPISGHDNLYWYRRVMGKEIKFLLHFVKESKQDESGMPNNRFLAERTGGTYSTLKVQPAELEDSGVYFCASSQGRGARTYEQYFGPGTRLTVT.